Below are 31 T cell receptor beta chains sequenced from a single sample in a study of T cells in Graves' hyperthyroidism and ophthalmopathy. TCR beta CDR3 region amplification was performed from RNA transcripts. First-round RT-PCR of the TCR CDR3 relied on the HTBI primer set. From the multiplex PCR reads, TCRdb called clonotypes with MiXCR, one entry per CDR3 protein. The repertoire includes roughly 240,000 distinct CDR3 sequences, approximately 23% of them detected once, and approximately 35% sits in the top ten. The specimen was blood. These receptors originate from a woman in her thirties or forties with Graves' ophthalmopathy.

This clonotype was picked up many times. The J gene is TRBJ2-7, the V gene TRBV6-5; D is unresolved. V shed 4 bases and J shed 3 bases, with 13 bases lying between them. The germline gives CDR1 MNHEY, CDR2 SVGAGI. The CDR3 is 14 amino acids. The chain's CDR3 is CASSSVKRDYEQYF. The CDR3 nucleotides are TGTGCCAGCAGTTCAGTAAAAAGGGACTACGAGCAGTACTTC.

The V call is TRBV5-1, the J call TRBJ2-2; no firm D call. Trimming took off 5 bases at V and 4 bases at J, with 12 bases between the two ends. CDR3 length: 14 amino acids. CDR1 and CDR2 (germline): SGHRS, YFSETQ. DNA of the CDR3: TGCGCCAGCAGGGCCGGGTCCAGCACCGGGGAGCTGTTTTTT. Its translation: CASRAGSSTGELFF.

The rearrangement links TRBV6-2 or TRBV6-3 to TRBJ1-2; TRBD1 matches at 7 bases. The J segment lost 5 bases and the V segment lost 6 bases, leaving 15 bases of the junction unmatched. CDR3 length equals 16 residues. Germline CDR1 is MNHEY and CDR2 is SVGEGT. The CDR3 sequence is CASSNQAGGGTYGYTF. The CDR3 nucleotides read TGTGCCAGCAGCAACCAAGCGGGAGGGGGCACATATGGCTACACCTTC.

The table lists this clonotype with many counts. The junction shows a germline mismatch at one end, possibly a read error. The chain has TRBV5-1 and TRBJ1-1; D not resolved. CDR1 is SGHRS, CDR2 YFSETQ, per germline. The length of the CDR3 is 14 residues. The CDR3 reads CASSLQGMNTEAFF. As DNA, the CDR3 is TGTGCCAGCAGCTTACAAGGGATGAACACTGAAGCTTTCTTT.

This clonotype was observed at least ten times. The chain is built from TRBV5-1 and TRBJ1-1; D is unclear. V dropped 2 bases and J dropped 3 bases, with 11 bases sitting between them. This CDR3 spans 14 amino acids. Germline CDR1 reads SGHRS; CDR2 reads YFSETQ. The CDR3 spells CASSLGYEDTEAFF. Written as DNA, the CDR3 is TGCGCCAGCAGCTTAGGTTATGAGGACACTGAAGCTTTCTTT.

This clonotype was counted ten times or more. CDR3 amino acids: CSATGTGPYGYTF. Written as DNA, the CDR3 is TGCAGCGCGACCGGGACAGGGCCCTATGGCTACACCTTC. The gene calls are TRBV29-1 and TRBJ1-2; TRBD1 aligns across 9 bases. V was pared by 7 bases and J by 4 bases, with 7 bases of the junction left unmatched. The CDR3 totals 13 residues. Germline V gives CDR1 SQVTM, CDR2 ANQGSEA. The entire variable domain, with the rest obtained from reference TRBV29-1 and TRBJ1-2, is as follows: SAVISQKPSRDICQRGTSLTIQCQVDSQVTMMFWYRQQPGQSLTLIATANQGSEATYESGFVIDKFPISRPNLTFSTLTVSNMSPEDSSIYLCSATGTGPYGYTFGSGTRLTVV.

This clonotype turned up a few times. This may be a read error, as it is one base from a much larger clone. Likely a read error: the CDR3 ends without its conserved phenylalanine or tryptophan. This chain joins TRBV30 and TRBJ1-5, with D possibly being TRBD1 (5 bases). Trimming stripped 1 base from V and 2 bases from J, with 9 bases between. The CDR3 runs to 14 residues. In germline, CDR1 is GTSNPN, CDR2 SVGIG (reference sequence). The CDR3 is CAWSGGGGNQPQHL. The CDR3 region has the DNA TGTGCCTGGAGTGGTGGAGGGGGCAATCAGCCCCAGCATCTT.

This clonotype was recorded many times. A junction boundary mismatches the germline segment, possibly from a read error. The DNA for the CDR3 is TGTGCCAGCAGTGAGCCAGGGCCTAACACCGGAGAGCTGTTTTTT. Translation gives CASSEPGPNTGELFF. The chain carries TRBV6-1 and TRBJ2-2; D perhaps matches TRBD1 (5 bases). Germline CDR1 is MNHNS and CDR2 is SASEGT. The CDR3 totals 15 residues.

There are many counts of this clonotype. V gene TRBV16 combines with J gene TRBJ1-5; D ambiguous. The ends were cut back, 4 bases at V and 6 bases at J, with 7 bases in the middle. Germline-derived CDR1 and CDR2 are KGHSY and FQNENV. CDR3 length: 12 amino acids. The CDR3 DNA is TGTGCCAGCAGCCCAACGGGTCAGCCCCAGCATTTT. Its protein product is CASSPTGQPQHF.

V usage is TRBV6-5 and J usage is TRBJ1-1, with TRBD1 as a possible D gene (6 bases). The V and J ends lost 4 bases and 1 base respectively, with 13 bases between them. The V gene's germline CDR1 is MNHEY and CDR2 SVGAGI. The CDR3 runs 15 residues. The CDR3 region is CASSSLLQGNTEAFF. In nucleotides, the CDR3 is TGTGCCAGCAGTTCCCTCTTACAGGGGAACACTGAAGCTTTCTTT.

The DNA for the CDR3 is TGTGCCAGCAGTTTTAGGGACAGGGGATTTGGCTACACCTTC. This sequence encodes CASSFRDRGFGYTF. The V gene is TRBV28, the J gene TRBJ1-2, with 10 bases matching TRBD1. Germline assignment: CDR1 MDHEN and CDR2 SYDVKM. V dropped 3 bases and J dropped 7; count of bases not matched to a gene: 5. The CDR3 runs to 14 residues.

This clonotype has a handful of counts. The gene calls are TRBV6-5 and TRBJ1-2, with D maybe TRBD1 (5 bases). CDR1 and CDR2 (germline): MNHEY, SVGAGI. This CDR3 has 15 amino acids. Trimming shortened V by 2 bases and J by 4 bases, and 14 bases separated the two germline ends. This CDR3 is CASSYAGSGGYGYTF. CDR3 sequence (DNA): TGTGCCAGCAGTTACGCGGGATCCGGGGGCTATGGCTACACCTTC.

At least ten counts were recorded for this clonotype. A much larger clone differs from this one at a single base, so this may be a read error. No conserved phenylalanine or tryptophan is present at the end of the CDR3, so a read error is the likely explanation. The V call is TRBV12-3 or TRBV12-4, the J call TRBJ1-2; D is possibly TRBD1 (5 bases). V lost 4 bases and J lost 2, with 14 bases in between. This CDR3 spans 15 amino acids. The CDR3, as DNA: TGTGCCAGCAGTTCAGGGACCTCAAGGAACTATGGCTACACCCTC. It translates to CASSSGTSRNYGYTL.

This clonotype was seen repeatedly, ten times or more. The chain has TRBV4-1 and TRBJ1-5; no firm D call. The CDR3 loop spans 15 amino acids. Germline assignment: CDR1 MGHRA and CDR2 YSYEKL. V was cut by 1 base and J by 4 bases, with 11 bases left in between. The CDR3 is CASSQVGRRNQPQHF. CDR3 nucleotides: TGCGCCAGCAGCCAAGTTGGACGGAGAAATCAGCCCCAGCATTTT.

This clonotype has at least ten counts. The chain's CDR3 is CAASGGKDYEQYF. The CDR3 nucleotides read TGCGCCGCCAGCGGGGGGAAAGATTACGAGCAGTACTTC. The chain is built from TRBV10-2 and TRBJ2-7; 9 bases fit TRBD2. CDR3 length equals 13 residues. CDR1 is WSHSY and CDR2 is SAAADI in the germline V gene. The V gene end was trimmed by 11 bases and the J gene end by 4 bases; junction bases not matched to a gene: 9.

This chain links TRBV12-3 or TRBV12-4 with TRBJ1-5, with TRBD1 matching over 8 bases. After removal of 6 bases from V and 1 base from J, the junction contained 14 bases not matched to a gene. The CDR3 covers 18 residues. The chain's CDR3 is CASSIATGGMESNQPQHF. Written as DNA, the CDR3 is TGTGCCAGCAGCATCGCAACAGGGGGGATGGAAAGCAATCAGCCCCAGCATTTT.

This clonotype has a handful of counts. CDR3: CASSRQGQGPEAFF. The CDR3 nucleotides are TGTGCCAGCAGTCGACAAGGACAGGGTCCGGAAGCTTTCTTT. The V gene is TRBV27, the J gene TRBJ1-1, with 8 nucleotides matching TRBD1. Per the germline V gene, CDR1 is MNHEY and CDR2 is SMNVEV (reference sequence). The CDR3 contains 14 residues. J was trimmed by 8 bases and V by 5 bases; bases with no gene match: 10.

This clonotype was counted at least ten times. The rearrangement joins TRBV12-3 or TRBV12-4 to TRBJ1-2; D not resolved. Trimming pared 5 bases from V and 0 bases from J, leaving 4 bases between. The CDR3 covers 12 residues. DNA for the CDR3: TGTGCCAGCAGTCAGGCTAACTATGGCTACACCTTC. Protein product: CASSQANYGYTF.

J is TRBJ2-5 and V is TRBV12-3 or TRBV12-4; D is unclear. CDR3 length equals 12 residues. Trimming removed 3 bases from V and 9 bases from J, with 11 bases in between. The CDR3 spells CASSFPRMAQYF. CDR3 DNA: TGTGCCAGCAGTTTTCCGCGAATGGCCCAGTACTTC.

CDR3 coding DNA: TGTGCCAGCAGTGTAGGGACACCCCGTGCAGCTGAAGCTTTCTTT. Protein sequence: CASSVGTPRAAEAFF. The rearrangement links TRBV7-8 to TRBJ1-1; TRBD1 might be the D (6 bases). Trimming took off 6 bases at V and 6 bases at J, with 20 bases between the two ends. The CDR3 sequence is 15 residues long. The V gene's germline CDR1 is SGHVS and CDR2 FQNEAQ.

J is TRBJ1-5 and V is TRBV11-2; D uncertain. V lost 0 bases and J 6 bases, leaving 12 bases between the germline ends. There are 15 residues in the CDR3. Looked up from germline, CDR1 is SGHAT and CDR2 is FQNNGV. The CDR3 protein is CASSLDAVGRQPQHF. The CDR3 DNA reads TGTGCCAGCAGCTTAGATGCCGTGGGCCGTCAGCCCCAGCATTTT.

Many counts were recorded for this clonotype. The chain recombines TRBV28 with TRBJ2-5; D gene uncertain. This CDR3 has 14 amino acids. CDR1 is MDHEN and CDR2 is SYDVKM in the germline V gene. V lost 4 bases to trimming and J lost 1 base, with 10 bases between them. The CDR3 DNA is TGTGCCAGCAGTTCTTATAGAACCCAAGAGACCCAGTACTTC. As protein: CASSSYRTQETQYF.

This clonotype occurred many times. The V gene is TRBV20-1, the J gene TRBJ1-1; 7 bases fit TRBD1. The CDR3 is 13 amino acids. The trim removed 6 bases at V and 3 bases at J, leaving 7 bases unmatched. Per germline, CDR1 DFQATT and CDR2 SNEGSKA (reference sequence). CDR3 residues: CSAPPQGDTEAFF. CDR3 bases: TGCAGTGCCCCCCCGCAGGGGGACACTGAAGCTTTCTTT.

The sample holds many counts of this clonotype. The chain carries TRBV5-1 and TRBJ1-1; 7 bases agree with TRBD1. The V and J ends lost 4 bases and 8 bases, in that order; junction bases with no gene match: 14. Germline V CDR1 and CDR2: SGHRS, YFSETQ. This CDR3 comprises 15 residues. CDR3 sequence: CASSPFGQVGEEAFF. The CDR3 DNA is TGCGCCAGCAGCCCCTTTGGACAGGTAGGGGAAGAAGCTTTCTTT.

This clonotype has at least ten counts. V and J are TRBV20-1 and TRBJ1-5; the D is unclear. The CDR3 contains 14 residues. The ends were cut back, 5 bases at V and 5 bases at J, with 16 bases in the middle. Germline V CDR1 and CDR2: DFQATT, SNEGSKA (reference sequence). The CDR3 here is CSASGPTADQPQHF. The CDR3 DNA sequence: TGCAGTGCTTCCGGGCCGACCGCTGATCAGCCCCAGCATTTT.

This clonotype was observed at least ten times. The rearrangement joins TRBV7-2 to TRBJ2-2; possibly TRBD2 for D (7 bases). Germline assignment: CDR1 SGHTA and CDR2 FQGNSA. This CDR3 contains 15 residues. V shed 5 bases and J shed 7 bases, with 17 bases lying between them. The CDR3 DNA reads as TGTGCCAGCAGCCGCTGGGGGGGCGAGGTCGGGGAGCTGTTTTTT. Its protein product is CASSRWGGEVGELFF. Combining the CDR3 with reference TRBV7-2 and TRBJ2-2 gives the whole variable domain GAGVSQSPSNKVTEKGKDVELRCDPISGHTALYWYRQSLGQGLEFLIYFQGNSAPDKSGLPSDRFSAERTGGSVSTLTIQRTQQEDSAVYLCASSRWGGEVGELFFGEGSRLTVL.

The table lists this clonotype with many counts. The chain joins TRBV5-1 to TRBJ1-2; 7 bases agree with TRBD1. CDR3 size: 15 residues. CDR1 SGHRS and CDR2 YFSETQ come from the germline V gene. J was trimmed by 8 bases and V by 0 bases; bases with no gene match: 10. The CDR3, as DNA: TGCGCCAGCAGCTTGGACCCACAGGGGCAAGGCGGCTACACCTTC. Amino acid sequence: CASSLDPQGQGGYTF.

The DNA for the CDR3 is TGTGCCAGCAGTACCTATCAAAACTCTGGAAACACCATATATTTT. Its protein product is CASSTYQNSGNTIYF. The genes are TRBV12-3 or TRBV12-4 and TRBJ1-3; D ambiguous. The CDR3 sequence is 15 residues long. With 5 bases removed from V and 0 bases from J, the gap between germline ends came to 11 bases.

This clonotype was seen repeatedly, ten times or more. V and J are TRBV6-1 and TRBJ1-1, with D unclear. The germline V and J ends were trimmed by 5 bases and 7 bases, with 8 bases remaining between them. CDR3 size: 11 residues. Germline lookup yields CDR1 MNHNS and CDR2 SASEGT. CDR3 nucleotide sequence: TGTGCCAGCAGTAAAGGGCTTGAAGCTTTCTTT. It is translated as CASSKGLEAFF.

This clonotype was counted ten times or more. This chain connects TRBV6-5 to TRBJ1-2; TRBD1 is a possible D gene (6 bases). Per the germline V gene, CDR1 is MNHEY and CDR2 is SVGAGI. V lost 5 bases to trimming and J lost 7 bases, with 17 bases between them. CDR3 size: 14 residues. The CDR3, as DNA: TGTGCCAGCAGTCCTCGGGGGGGCGTTGGTGGCTACACCTTC. Protein product: CASSPRGGVGGYTF.

In this sample, this clonotype turned up many times. The chain employs TRBV5-1 and TRBJ2-2; 10 bases line up with TRBD2. V trimming: 0 bases; J trimming: 6 bases; junction bases outside the gene matches: 8. Germline V gene data show CDR1 as SGHRS and CDR2 as YFSETQ. The CDR3 extends over 17 amino acids. The CDR3 nucleotides are TGCGCCAGCAGCTTGGCCGCACTAGCGGGAATTGCCGGGGAGCTGTTTTTT. Translating it yields CASSLAALAGIAGELFF.